This T cell receptor beta chain was found in a study of blood T cell repertoires in COVID-19. Libraries were prepared by immunoSEQ multiplex PCR; TCRdb keeps only in-frame clonotypes and omits some of them. The repertoire holds around 260,000 clones, with roughly 87% as singletons. V shed 0 bases, J shed 2 bases, and the junction held 6 bases outside the gene matches. The V gene's germline CDR1 is GTSNPN and CDR2 SVGIG (reference sequence). The CDR3 consists of 15 residues. Sequences were obtained from peripheral blood. This TCR was recovered from a human donor in a cohort sampled during active COVID-19. V and J are TRBV30 and TRBJ2-7; 8 nucleotides match TRBD2. The CDR3, as DNA: TGTGCCTGGAGTGTACTCGCGGGGGGCCCCTACGAGCAGTACTTC. Translating it yields CAWSVLAGGPYEQYF. The whole variable domain, filled in from reference TRBV30 and TRBJ2-7, reads SQTIHQWPATLVQPVGSPLSLECTVEGTSNPNLYWYRQAAGRGLQLLFYSVGIGQISSEVPQNLSASRPQDRQFILSSKKLLLSDSGFYLCAWSVLAGGPYEQYFGPGTRLTVT.